A selection of T cell receptor beta chains follows, all from one sample in a study of metastatic and nonmetastatic thyroid tumors. TCRdb ran MiXCR on the PCR reads. This table holds about 69,000 clones, 13% to 15% found once. The source material was blood. The source of these receptors is a male donor with papillary thyroid cancer or a benign thyroid nodule (not recorded which). Some clones in this sample may be carry-over from other donors' samples. Both conserved end residues are part of each CDR3. D genes are given only for firm matches. Size is stated for part of the rows, as once, few or many counts, or as a class when the clone is expanded.

V	D	size	J	DNA	CDR3
TRBV11-1	TRBD2	many	TRBJ2-1	TGTGCCAGCAGCTTCCGACTAGCGGGAGGGCCTGGTGAGCAGTTCTTC	CASSFRLAGGPGEQFF
TRBV7-9	NA	many	TRBJ2-7	TGTGCCAGCAGCTTGCTTGAGTTCTCCTACGAGCAGTACTTC	CASSLLEFSYEQYF
TRBV11-2	TRBD1	many	TRBJ2-5	TGTGCCAGCAGCTTAGCGGGACAGGGGGCGGGCGAGACCCAGTACTTC	CASSLAGQGAGETQYF
TRBV30	NA	many	TRBJ2-1	TGTGCCTGGAGTGTAACGGACAATGAGCAGTTCTTC	CAWSVTDNEQFF
TRBV11-2	NA	NA	TRBJ2-7	TGTGCCAGCAGCTTAGTTCGCGTCGGCGAGCAGTACTTC	CASSLVRVGEQYF
TRBV2	TRBD2	many	TRBJ2-1	TGTGCCAGCAGTAGCGGGGCGGGGGACTACAATGAGCAGTTCTTC	CASSSGAGDYNEQFF
TRBV12-3/TRBV12-4	NA	few	TRBJ1-2	TGTGCCAGCAGACAGGGCGGGGGAGGCTACACCTTC	CASRQGGGGYTF
TRBV20-1	NA	many	TRBJ2-1	TGCAGTGCCAGTGGCCCCTCGAGGGCCTACAATGAGCAGTTCTTC	CSASGPSRAYNEQFF
TRBV6-5	NA	many	TRBJ2-3	TGTGCCAGCAGTTACTCGGCTATCACTAGCACAGATACGCAGTATTTT	CASSYSAITSTDTQYF
TRBV2	NA	many	TRBJ1-6	TGTGCCAGCAGTCCCCGACAGGTTCCGGATTCACCCCTCCACTTT	CASSPRQVPDSPLHF
TRBV6-1	NA	many	TRBJ2-2	TGTGCCAGCAGCCCTCGGGGGATCGCTAACACCGGGGAGCTGTTTTTT	CASSPRGIANTGELFF
TRBV12-3/TRBV12-4	NA	many	TRBJ1-5	TGTGCCAGCAGTTACCAGGGCGGGGATAGCAATCAGCCCCAGCATTTT	CASSYQGGDSNQPQHF
TRBV7-8	NA	many	TRBJ2-6	TGTGCCAGCAGCTTAACAGGGTCTGGGGCCAACGTCCTGACTTTC	CASSLTGSGANVLTF